This T cell receptor (beta chain) was captured in a study of blood T cell repertoires in COVID-19. Clones were read by immunoSEQ multiplex PCR, and TCRdb kept only the in-frame ones, dropping some. The table has more than 80,000 clones, more than 75% seen once. The CDR3 is 16 residues long. V trimming: 0 bases; J trimming: 10 bases; junction bases outside the gene matches: 7. From germline, CDR1 is LGHDT and CDR2 YNNKEL (reference sequence). The TCR was taken from a man aged 40-49 years with acute or convalescent COVID-19. V and J are TRBV3-1 (or the pseudogene TRBV3-2) and TRBJ2-1, with 12 positions matching TRBD2. The sample taken for sequencing was peripheral blood. In nucleotides, the CDR3 is TGTGCCAGCAGCCAAGATATGGCTAGCGGGAGGGGGGAGCAGTTCTTC. Encoded protein: CASSQDMASGRGEQFF.